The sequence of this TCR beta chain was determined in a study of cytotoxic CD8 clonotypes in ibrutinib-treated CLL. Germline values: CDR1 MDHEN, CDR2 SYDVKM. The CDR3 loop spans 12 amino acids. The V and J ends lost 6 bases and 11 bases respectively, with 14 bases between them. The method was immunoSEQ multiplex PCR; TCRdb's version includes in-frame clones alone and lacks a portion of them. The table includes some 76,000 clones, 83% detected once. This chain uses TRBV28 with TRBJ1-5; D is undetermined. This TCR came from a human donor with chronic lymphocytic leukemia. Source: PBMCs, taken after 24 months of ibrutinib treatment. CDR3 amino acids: CASSLRGLTQHF. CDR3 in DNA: TGTGCCAGCAGCCTTCGGGGTTTGACCCAGCATTTT.